A selection of T cell receptor beta chains follows, all from one sample in a study of cytomegalovirus exposure and HLA in healthy donors. Sequenced by immunoSEQ multiplex PCR; TCRdb stores in-frame clones only, minus some. The table records 150,000 to 200,000 clones, more than 75% of them present only once. The sample was PBMCs. These receptor sequences come from a woman between 25 and 40 years old in good health and CMV-seropositive. CDR3s include the opening cysteine and the closing phenylalanine or tryptophan. Fields, in order: V gene, clone size, D gene, J gene, CDR3 protein, CDR3 DNA. D genes are given only for firm matches. The size field is filled for only some rows; it gives once, few, many or a size class.

v_call: TRBV28; clone_size: -; d_call: TRBD1; j_call: TRBJ1-5; cdr3_aa: CASSYRVDRDRGDYSNQPQHF; cdr3_nt: TGTGCCAGCAGTTACAGAGTAGACCGGGACAGGGGGGATTATAGCAATCAGCCCCAGCATTTT
v_call: TRBV20-1; clone_size: -; d_call: -; j_call: TRBJ1-1; cdr3_aa: CSARGRVGAFF; cdr3_nt: TGCAGTGCTAGAGGTCGGGTCGGAGCTTTCTTT
v_call: TRBV27; clone_size: -; d_call: TRBD1; j_call: TRBJ1-1; cdr3_aa: CASRRDRDIGNTEAFF; cdr3_nt: TGTGCCAGCAGACGGGACAGGGATATAGGAAATACTGAAGCTTTCTTT
v_call: TRBV7-8; clone_size: -; d_call: -; j_call: TRBJ1-5; cdr3_aa: CASSLSRGDQPQHF; cdr3_nt: TGTGCCAGCAGCTTAAGCAGGGGAGATCAGCCCCAGCATTTT
v_call: TRBV6-5; clone_size: -; d_call: TRBD2; j_call: TRBJ2-5; cdr3_aa: CASRTSGGLGETQYF; cdr3_nt: TGTGCCAGCAGGACTAGCGGGGGGCTCGGAGAGACCCAGTACTTC
v_call: TRBV5-6; clone_size: few; d_call: -; j_call: TRBJ1-2; cdr3_aa: CASSLGFRGYGYTF; cdr3_nt: TGTGCCAGCAGCTTGGGGTTCAGGGGCTATGGCTACACCTTC
v_call: TRBV2; clone_size: -; d_call: -; j_call: TRBJ2-5; cdr3_aa: CASSERRETQYF; cdr3_nt: TGTGCCAGCAGTGAAAGGCGGGAGACCCAGTACTTC
v_call: TRBV6-6; clone_size: -; d_call: TRBD2; j_call: TRBJ2-7; cdr3_aa: CASSLGFSGEKYEQYF; cdr3_nt: TGTGCCAGCAGTTTAGGATTTAGCGGGGAGAAATACGAGCAGTACTTC
v_call: TRBV28; clone_size: -; d_call: TRBD1; j_call: TRBJ2-7; cdr3_aa: CASSEGQAAYEQYF; cdr3_nt: TGTGCCAGCAGTGAGGGACAGGCAGCCTACGAGCAGTACTTC
v_call: TRBV7-9; clone_size: -; d_call: -; j_call: TRBJ2-6; cdr3_aa: CASSPPDSSGANGLTF; cdr3_nt: TGTGCCAGCAGCCCTCCCGACAGCTCTGGGGCCAACGGCCTGACTTTC
v_call: TRBV4-2; clone_size: -; d_call: -; j_call: TRBJ1-2; cdr3_aa: CASSRDVGGVYGYTF; cdr3_nt: TGTGCCAGCAGCAGGGACGTCGGGGGGGTCTATGGCTACACCTTC
v_call: TRBV4-2; clone_size: once; d_call: -; j_call: TRBJ2-3; cdr3_aa: CASSQVSSEGTDTQYF; cdr3_nt: TGTGCCAGCAGCCAAGTTTCTAGCGAGGGCACAGATACGCAGTATTTT
v_call: TRBV30; clone_size: few; d_call: -; j_call: TRBJ2-2; cdr3_aa: CAWRTGGNTGELFF; cdr3_nt: TGTGCCTGGAGGACAGGTGGTAACACCGGGGAGCTGTTTTTT
v_call: TRBV5-1; clone_size: few; d_call: -; j_call: TRBJ2-7; cdr3_aa: CASSLDGPPYEQYF; cdr3_nt: TGCGCCAGCAGCTTGGACGGTCCACCCTACGAGCAGTACTTC
v_call: TRBV9; clone_size: few; d_call: -; j_call: TRBJ1-1; cdr3_aa: CASSRGRAGTEAFF; cdr3_nt: TGTGCCAGCAGCAGGGGGAGGGCGGGCACTGAAGCTTTCTTT
v_call: TRBV28; clone_size: few; d_call: -; j_call: TRBJ2-5; cdr3_aa: CATAGSTGRLQETQYF; cdr3_nt: TGTGCCACCGCAGGGTCGACAGGCCGACTCCAAGAGACCCAGTACTTC
v_call: TRBV5-1; clone_size: -; d_call: TRBD1; j_call: TRBJ1-1; cdr3_aa: CASSPGQLTNTEAFF; cdr3_nt: TGCGCCAGCAGCCCGGGACAGCTCACGAACACTGAAGCTTTCTTT
v_call: TRBV7-9; clone_size: once; d_call: -; j_call: TRBJ1-2; cdr3_aa: CASSLRAGAGYGYTF; cdr3_nt: TGTGCCAGCAGCTTACGGGCGGGGGCGGGGTATGGCTACACCTTC
v_call: TRBV6-5; clone_size: -; d_call: -; j_call: TRBJ1-1; cdr3_aa: CASSSNAANTEAFF; cdr3_nt: TGTGCCAGCAGTTCTAATGCTGCGAACACTGAAGCTTTCTTT
v_call: TRBV2; clone_size: -; d_call: -; j_call: TRBJ1-5; cdr3_aa: CASSVGPRSNQPQHF; cdr3_nt: TGTGCCAGCAGTGTGGGGCCAAGGTCAAATCAGCCCCAGCATTTT
v_call: TRBV11-3; clone_size: -; d_call: TRBD2; j_call: TRBJ2-1; cdr3_aa: CASSFSGTSGLPRFEQFF; cdr3_nt: TGTGCCAGCAGTTTTTCCGGGACTAGCGGGCTCCCCCGCTTTGAGCAGTTCTTC
v_call: TRBV7-6; clone_size: -; d_call: TRBD2; j_call: TRBJ2-3; cdr3_aa: CASSPTSGDTDTQYF; cdr3_nt: TGTGCCAGCAGCCCGACTAGCGGCGACACAGATACGCAGTATTTT
v_call: TRBV2; clone_size: few; d_call: TRBD2; j_call: TRBJ2-7; cdr3_aa: CASSEGPSGTYEQYF; cdr3_nt: TGTGCCAGCAGTGAAGGGCCTAGCGGGACCTACGAGCAGTACTTC
v_call: TRBV6-1; clone_size: -; d_call: TRBD1; j_call: TRBJ2-7; cdr3_aa: CASSAGQGLYYEQYF; cdr3_nt: TGTGCCAGCAGCGCAGGACAGGGGCTTTACTACGAGCAGTACTTC
v_call: TRBV29-1; clone_size: few; d_call: TRBD1; j_call: TRBJ2-5; cdr3_aa: CSAAGGIRETQYF; cdr3_nt: TGCAGCGCGGCAGGGGGAATTCGGGAGACCCAGTACTTC
v_call: TRBV9; clone_size: -; d_call: TRBD1; j_call: TRBJ2-5; cdr3_aa: CASSAGQQETQYF; cdr3_nt: TGTGCCAGCAGCGCGGGACAGCAAGAGACCCAGTACTTC
v_call: TRBV10-3; clone_size: few; d_call: TRBD1; j_call: TRBJ1-1; cdr3_aa: CAIRQGANTEAFF; cdr3_nt: TGTGCCATCAGACAGGGGGCGAACACTGAAGCTTTCTTT
v_call: TRBV7-2; clone_size: -; d_call: -; j_call: TRBJ2-3; cdr3_aa: CASSLVFQGTDTQYF; cdr3_nt: TGTGCCAGCAGCTTAGTCTTTCAGGGGACAGATACGCAGTATTTT
v_call: TRBV5-1; clone_size: -; d_call: -; j_call: TRBJ2-7; cdr3_aa: CASSLGVSYEQYF; cdr3_nt: TGCGCCAGCAGCTTGGGAGTCTCCTACGAGCAGTACTTC
v_call: TRBV9; clone_size: -; d_call: -; j_call: TRBJ1-3; cdr3_aa: CASSLTDSGGSGNTIYF; cdr3_nt: TGTGCCAGCAGCCTCACGGACTCTGGGGGGTCTGGAAACACCATATATTTT
v_call: TRBV29-1; clone_size: -; d_call: -; j_call: TRBJ2-7; cdr3_aa: CSAKQDFSSYEQYF; cdr3_nt: TGCAGCGCCAAGCAGGATTTTAGCTCCTACGAGCAGTACTTC
v_call: TRBV6-4; clone_size: few; d_call: -; j_call: TRBJ2-6; cdr3_aa: CASSEGGTAGANVLTF; cdr3_nt: TGTGCCAGCAGTGAGGGGGGAACCGCTGGGGCCAACGTCCTGACTTTC
v_call: TRBV27; clone_size: -; d_call: TRBD2; j_call: TRBJ2-5; cdr3_aa: CASSLSSGTSMGTQYF; cdr3_nt: TGTGCCAGCAGTTTATCCTCCGGGACTAGCATGGGGACCCAGTACTTC
v_call: TRBV28; clone_size: -; d_call: -; j_call: TRBJ1-5; cdr3_aa: CASHPQGFNLKGPQHF; cdr3_nt: TGTGCCAGCCACCCTCAGGGTTTCAATCTAAAAGGGCCTCAGCATTTT
v_call: TRBV10-2; clone_size: once; d_call: TRBD1; j_call: TRBJ2-7; cdr3_aa: CASIPGQGTYEQYF; cdr3_nt: TGCGCCAGCATCCCCGGACAGGGTACCTACGAGCAGTACTTC
v_call: TRBV7-2; clone_size: -; d_call: TRBD1; j_call: TRBJ1-1; cdr3_aa: CASSLAAPGQGGTEAFF; cdr3_nt: TGTGCCAGCAGCTTAGCCGCCCCGGGACAGGGAGGCACTGAAGCTTTCTTT
v_call: TRBV27; clone_size: -; d_call: -; j_call: TRBJ2-7; cdr3_aa: CASSFGGARSEQYF; cdr3_nt: TGTGCCAGCAGTTTTGGAGGGGCGCGAAGCGAGCAGTACTTC
v_call: TRBV7-9; clone_size: -; d_call: TRBD1; j_call: TRBJ1-3; cdr3_aa: CASSRLRGDSGNTIYF; cdr3_nt: TGTGCCAGCAGCAGACTCAGGGGGGACTCTGGAAACACCATATATTTT
v_call: TRBV4-1; clone_size: -; d_call: TRBD2; j_call: TRBJ2-1; cdr3_aa: CASSQVGGGRPNEQFF; cdr3_nt: TGCGCCAGCAGCCAAGTCGGGGGGGGGAGGCCCAATGAGCAGTTCTTC
v_call: TRBV7-9; clone_size: -; d_call: -; j_call: TRBJ2-3; cdr3_aa: CASSSSQRMSTDTQYF; cdr3_nt: TGTGCCAGCAGCTCCTCACAGAGAATGAGCACAGATACGCAGTATTTT
v_call: TRBV9; clone_size: -; d_call: -; j_call: TRBJ2-3; cdr3_aa: CASSARSGGGAADTQYF; cdr3_nt: TGTGCCAGCAGCGCGCGATCCGGAGGGGGGGCGGCAGATACGCAGTATTTT
v_call: TRBV15; clone_size: -; d_call: -; j_call: TRBJ2-1; cdr3_aa: CATTGGLSTRNEQFF; cdr3_nt: TGTGCCACCACCGGCGGGCTCTCCACCCGTAATGAGCAGTTCTTC
v_call: TRBV4-2; clone_size: few; d_call: TRBD2; j_call: TRBJ2-5; cdr3_aa: CASSQGRLAGGRQETQYF; cdr3_nt: TGTGCCAGCAGCCAAGGTCGACTAGCGGGGGGGAGGCAAGAGACCCAGTACTTC
v_call: TRBV5-4; clone_size: -; d_call: -; j_call: TRBJ2-2; cdr3_aa: CASSYRDIGTGELFF; cdr3_nt: TGTGCCAGCAGCTACAGGGATATTGGCACCGGGGAGCTGTTTTTT
v_call: TRBV28; clone_size: -; d_call: TRBD1; j_call: TRBJ2-7; cdr3_aa: CASSTRDRGEYEQYF; cdr3_nt: TGTGCCAGCAGTACCCGGGACAGGGGGGAATACGAGCAGTACTTC
v_call: TRBV14; clone_size: few; d_call: TRBD2; j_call: TRBJ2-7; cdr3_aa: CASGLAGPSYEQYF; cdr3_nt: TGTGCCAGCGGACTAGCGGGGCCCTCCTACGAGCAGTACTTC
v_call: TRBV18; clone_size: -; d_call: -; j_call: TRBJ1-3; cdr3_aa: CASSPVTGSGNTIYF; cdr3_nt: TGTGCCAGCTCCCCGGTGACTGGCTCTGGAAACACCATATATTTT
v_call: TRBV10-1; clone_size: -; d_call: -; j_call: TRBJ2-3; cdr3_aa: CASSGPGGPADTDTQYF; cdr3_nt: TGCGCCAGCAGTGGTCCAGGGGGGCCCGCCGACACAGATACGCAGTATTTT
v_call: TRBV10-2; clone_size: -; d_call: TRBD1; j_call: TRBJ2-2; cdr3_aa: CASSKGQGNTGELFF; cdr3_nt: TGCGCCAGCAGTAAGGGACAGGGGAACACCGGGGAGCTGTTTTTT
v_call: TRBV29-1; clone_size: -; d_call: -; j_call: TRBJ1-3; cdr3_aa: CSVVGSAGAAGNTIYF; cdr3_nt: TGCAGCGTTGTAGGGTCGGCAGGGGCAGCTGGAAACACCATATATTTT
v_call: TRBV19; clone_size: -; d_call: TRBD1; j_call: TRBJ2-1; cdr3_aa: CASTSGQGTYNEQFF; cdr3_nt: TGTGCCAGTACCTCGGGACAGGGGACCTACAATGAGCAGTTCTTC
v_call: TRBV4-3; clone_size: -; d_call: TRBD2; j_call: TRBJ2-1; cdr3_aa: CASSHAGLAGEQFF; cdr3_nt: TGCGCCAGCAGCCACGCGGGACTAGCGGGCGAGCAGTTCTTC
v_call: TRBV18; clone_size: -; d_call: -; j_call: TRBJ1-5; cdr3_aa: CASSPFQGDNQPQHF; cdr3_nt: TGTGCCAGCTCACCGTTCCAGGGCGACAATCAGCCCCAGCATTTT
v_call: TRBV9; clone_size: -; d_call: TRBD2; j_call: TRBJ2-1; cdr3_aa: CASSVDLAGGGEQFF; cdr3_nt: TGTGCCAGCAGCGTAGACCTAGCGGGGGGCGGGGAGCAGTTCTTC
v_call: TRBV10-1; clone_size: -; d_call: -; j_call: TRBJ1-1; cdr3_aa: CASSESTGRGTEAFF; cdr3_nt: TGCGCCAGCAGCGAAAGTACAGGGAGGGGAACTGAAGCTTTCTTT
v_call: TRBV28; clone_size: -; d_call: TRBD1; j_call: TRBJ2-4; cdr3_aa: CASSFVKGRQGDSQYF; cdr3_nt: TGTGCCAGCAGTTTCGTTAAGGGGAGACAGGGGGACAGTCAGTACTTC
v_call: TRBV11-2; clone_size: -; d_call: -; j_call: TRBJ2-5; cdr3_aa: CASSLDGARQETQYF; cdr3_nt: TGTGCCAGCAGCTTAGATGGGGCACGACAAGAGACCCAGTACTTC